What follows are 18 T cell receptor beta chains derived from one specimen sequenced in a study of tumor-infiltrating lymphocytes in primary liver carcinoma. The source of the blood RNA was unsorted whole blood, and germline DNA was extracted as well. The authors made TCR beta cDNA from around 500 ng total RNA with a constant-region primer. Employing slightly modified ARM-PCR, three nested multiplex PCR rounds were run, and these gave rise to the TCR beta libraries. Use of TRBV1-TRBV30 forward primers with a C-beta reverse primer characterized the first two PCR rounds, which lasted around 11 cycles each. TCRdb called the multiplex PCR reads again in MiXCR, with one record for every CDR3 protein. The repertoire includes some 180,000 distinct CDR3 sequences, less than 65% of them detected once, and 70% to 80% sits in the top ten. Sequences were obtained from peripheral blood. These receptors were obtained from a man aged 35-49 years with primary liver carcinoma and hepatitis B virus infection.

J is TRBJ1-2 and V is TRBV6-6, with D uncertain. The CDR3 contains 16 residues. The V gene's germline CDR1 is MNHNY and CDR2 SVGAGI (reference sequence). V shed 2 bases and J shed 7 bases, with 20 bases lying between them. In DNA form, the CDR3 reads TGTGCCAGCAGTTACGGGATAGCGTCTCGGCCCGCTGGCTACACCTTC. Its protein product is CASSYGIASRPAGYTF.

To note about this clonotype: Since a much larger clone is just one base distant, this may be a read error. V is TRBV6-5 and J is TRBJ2-7; the match to TRBD1 covers 9 bases. CDR1 is MNHEY and CDR2 is SVGAGI in the germline V gene. Losses at the gene ends were 9 bases for V and 3 bases for J; bases not matched to a gene: 6. The CDR3 spans 13 residues. CDR3 amino acids: CASNLDRGYEQYF. CDR3 nucleotide sequence: TGTGCCAGTAACCTGGACAGGGGCTACGAGCAGTACTTC.

The sample holds a few counts of this clonotype. The chain employs TRBV12-5 and TRBJ2-3; D may match TRBD1 or TRBD2 (5 bases each). V lost 6 bases and J lost 2, with 15 bases in between. From germline, CDR1 is LGHNT and CDR2 FRNRAP. The CDR3 consists of 15 residues. This chain's CDR3 is CASGPGRSFTDTQYF. The CDR3 DNA reads TGTGCTAGTGGCCCGGGACGGAGTTTCACAGATACGCAGTATTTT. Using reference TRBV12-5 and TRBJ2-3 for the parts outside the CDR3, the full variable domain is DARVTQTPRHKVTEMGQEVTMRCQPILGHNTVFWYRQTMMQGLELLAYFRNRAPLDDSGMPKDRFSAEMPDATLATLKIQPSEPRDSAVYFCASGPGRSFTDTQYFGPGTRLTVL.

The chain recombines TRBV7-2 with TRBJ1-2; 9 nucleotides match TRBD1. The trim removed 4 bases at V and 2 bases at J, leaving 2 bases unmatched. This CDR3 contains 14 residues. Germline assignment: CDR1 SGHTA and CDR2 FQGNSA. CDR3 loop: CASSSDRGNYGYTF. For the CDR3, the DNA is TGTGCCAGCAGCTCCGACAGGGGGAACTATGGCTACACCTTC.

The chain combines TRBV6-2 or TRBV6-3 with TRBJ2-6; the match to TRBD2 covers 8 bases. Germline V lookup: CDR1 MNHEY, CDR2 SVGEGT. CDR3 length: 18 residues. V shed 0 bases and J 0 bases; nucleotides not matched to a gene: 4. CDR3 nucleotides: TGTGCCAGCAGTTACTCGATCGGGAGGGCCTCTGGGGCCAACGTCCTGACTTTC. It encodes CASSYSIGRASGANVLTF.

In its sample, this clonotype was seen a few times. The gene calls are TRBV6-1 and TRBJ1-6; no reliable D call. Trimming took off 4 bases at V and 8 bases at J, with 9 bases between the two ends. Germline V CDR1 and CDR2: MNHNS, SASEGT. This CDR3 has 13 residues. For the CDR3, the DNA is TGTGCCAGCAGTGGAGACCGCTATTCACCCCTCCACTTT. Protein sequence: CASSGDRYSPLHF.

About this clonotype: Since no conserved phenylalanine or tryptophan closes the CDR3, a read error is the likely cause. It is unclear where the CDR3 begins or ends on the DNA, so no DNA is shown, and the CDR3 is as TCRdb lists it. The chain carries TRBV4-1 and TRBJ2-1; TRBD2, the D gene given by the table, was not confirmed from the DNA. Germline V gives CDR1 MGHRA, CDR2 YSYEKL. Including both end residues, the CDR3 is 17 amino acids long. This CDR3 is CASSRQGLAVSYNEQFI.

The chain has TRBV6-6 and TRBJ2-2; 7 bases fit TRBD2. The CDR3 totals 15 residues. Germline-derived CDR1 and CDR2 are MNHNY and SVGAGI (reference sequence). The V and J ends lost 2 bases and 6 bases, in that order; junction bases with no gene match: 6. The CDR3 nucleotides read TGTGCCAGCAGTTACGGGGTAGCGGGTTCCGGGGAGCTGTTTTTT. Protein: CASSYGVAGSGELFF.

This clonotype came up a few times. A read error is possible here, since a much larger clone lies one base away. This chain joins TRBV11-2 and TRBJ2-7; tentatively, D is TRBD2 (6 bases). V lost 5 bases and J lost 7, with 15 bases in between. Per the germline V gene, CDR1 is SGHAT and CDR2 is FQNNGV. The length of the CDR3 is 13 residues. The CDR3 DNA reads as TGTGCCAGCAGCCAGGACTACTGGGCGGAGCAGTACTTC. Amino acids: CASSQDYWAEQYF.

This clonotype has a count of ten or more. The V and J genes are TRBV11-2 and TRBJ2-3, with D possibly being TRBD1 (6 bases). Per germline, CDR1 SGHAT and CDR2 FQNNGV. With 1 base removed from V and 2 bases from J, the gap between germline ends came to 13 bases. The CDR3 loop spans 16 amino acids. In nucleotides, the CDR3 is TGTGCCAGCAGCTTAGCCGGGACATCTATCACAGATACGCAGTATTTT. This encodes CASSLAGTSITDTQYF.

The chain uses TRBV7-8 and TRBJ2-7; D perhaps matches TRBD1 (6 bases). Germline V gene sequence: CDR1 SGHVS, CDR2 FQNEAQ. There are 16 residues in the CDR3. The V end was cut by 5 bases, the J end by 5 bases, with 22 bases between. The chain's CDR3 is CASSLHPGQGAHEQYF. The CDR3 DNA follows: TGTGCCAGCAGCCTCCACCCGGGACAAGGGGCCCACGAGCAGTACTTC.

This clonotype was picked up one time. This CDR3 reads CASSYASSVGSSYEQYF. The CDR3 DNA is TGTGCCAGCAGTTATGCTTCTAGCGTAGGGAGCTCCTACGAGCAGTACTTC. The chain is built from TRBV6-5 and TRBJ2-7; D possibly corresponds to TRBD2 (6 bases). Per the germline V gene, CDR1 is MNHEY and CDR2 is SVGAGI. The germline V and J ends were trimmed by 3 bases and 0 bases, with 18 bases remaining between them. This CDR3 has 17 amino acids.

As for this clonotype: As the CDR3 is not closed by the conserved phenylalanine or tryptophan, this likely results from a read error. V usage is TRBV29-1 and J usage is TRBJ2-7; weak D call: TRBD2 (6 bases). This CDR3 spans 13 amino acids. V gave up 5 bases and J gave up 1 base, with 12 bases separating them. The germline V gene encodes CDR1 SQVTM and CDR2 ANQGSEA. CDR3 bases: TGCAGCGTTCAGAGGGAGGCATCCTACGAGCAGTACCTC. As protein: CSVQREASYEQYL.

This sequence joins TRBV5-1 and TRBJ2-7, with 8 bases matching TRBD2. Germline assignment: CDR1 SGHRS and CDR2 YFSETQ. This CDR3 is 13 amino acids long. V shed 3 bases, J shed 6 bases, and the junction held 5 bases outside the gene matches. CDR3 coding DNA: TGCGCCAGCAGCTCCGGGACTAGTTCCGAGCAGTACTTC. This encodes CASSSGTSSEQYF.

This clonotype was seen a few times. The V gene is TRBV4-1, the J gene TRBJ2-1, with 12 bases identical to TRBD2. The CDR3 loop spans 19 amino acids. Germline V gene lookup returns CDR1 MGHRA and CDR2 YSYEKL. The V segment lost 1 base and the J segment 5 bases; nucleotides outside the gene matches: 12. CDR3 DNA: TGCGCCAGCAGCCAAGGCCGGGCTAGCGGGAGGGCCGGCGACAATGAGCAGTTCTTC. The encoded protein is CASSQGRASGRAGDNEQFF.

Here the CDR3 reads CIADWGHTGELFF. In DNA, the CDR3 is TGCATCGCTGACTGGGGACACACCGGGGAGCTGTTTTTT. This chain connects TRBV29-1 to TRBJ2-2; either TRBD1 or TRBD2 may supply D (5 bases each). Looked up from germline, CDR1 is SQVTM and CDR2 is ANQGSEA. This CDR3 spans 13 amino acids.

A few counts support this clonotype. One base away lies a much larger clone, so this may be a sequencing read error. Likely a read error: the CDR3 ends without its conserved phenylalanine or tryptophan. The DNA is omitted, as the CDR3 cannot be located on it reliably, and the CDR3 follows TCRdb's listing. The chain links TRBV11-2 to TRBJ2-7; the DNA was not compared with TRBD2, the D call given in the table. Per germline, CDR1 SGHAT and CDR2 FQNNGV. The CDR3 adds up to 12 amino acids, both ends counted. The CDR3 protein is CASSLDGRELYS.

As regards this clonotype: Possible read error: a much larger clone is one base away. The V call is TRBV11-2, the J call TRBJ2-5; no reliable D call. V was clipped by 5 bases and J by 5 bases, with 9 bases between them. The CDR3 loop spans 12 amino acids. Germline values: CDR1 SGHAT, CDR2 FQNNGV. In nucleotides, the CDR3 is TGTGCCAGCAGCGGGCTGGGGGAGACCCAGTACTTC. This sequence encodes CASSGLGETQYF. Using reference TRBV11-2 and TRBJ2-5 for the parts outside the CDR3, the full variable domain is EAGVAQSPRYKIIEKRQSVAFWCNPISGHATLYWYQQILGQGPKLLIQFQNNGVVDDSQLPKDRFSAERLKGVDSTLKIQPAKLEDSAVYLCASSGLGETQYFGPGTRLLVL.